This TCR beta chain was captured by sequencing in a study of a mutant IDH1 vaccine in newly diagnosed glioma. Study-wide background: Administration of eight vaccinations to patients took place in weeks 1, 3, 5, 7, 11, 15, 19, 23. The earlier regimen, radiotherapy, temozolomide, or both, was most often both.

Sample time point: week 5, during vaccination. The study gave 300 ug of mutant IDH1 20-mer peptide per vaccine dose, with topical imiquimod. There were new WHO grade 3 or 4 astrocytomas in the donors, and these were IDH1-mutant and ATRX-lost. Broader study findings: With respect to changes in top peripheral T cell clonotypes, pseudoprogression seemed unrelated.

This table comes from immunoSEQ multiplex PCR, and its TCRdb copy is limited to in-frame clones, with some not included. Among 50,000 or so clones listed, 84% were seen once. CDR3 length: 14 amino acids. Germline CDR1 is SEHNR and CDR2 is FQNEAQ (reference sequence). V was shortened by 2 bases and J by 8 bases, with 12 bases between the two germline ends. Turning to this clone: Antigen: not known. The sample has other DNA sequences that encode this CDR3 too.

This sample comprised PBMCs, obtained from a glioma patient whose treatment included an IDH1 peptide vaccine. The chain joins TRBV7-9 to TRBJ1-4, with TRBD1 as a possible D gene (6 bases). The origin of this receptor is a woman aged 45-59 years with glioma. The chain's CDR3 is CASSLRQGNEKLFF. The CDR3 bases are TGTGCCAGCAGCTTACGCCAGGGGAACGAAAAACTGTTTTTT.